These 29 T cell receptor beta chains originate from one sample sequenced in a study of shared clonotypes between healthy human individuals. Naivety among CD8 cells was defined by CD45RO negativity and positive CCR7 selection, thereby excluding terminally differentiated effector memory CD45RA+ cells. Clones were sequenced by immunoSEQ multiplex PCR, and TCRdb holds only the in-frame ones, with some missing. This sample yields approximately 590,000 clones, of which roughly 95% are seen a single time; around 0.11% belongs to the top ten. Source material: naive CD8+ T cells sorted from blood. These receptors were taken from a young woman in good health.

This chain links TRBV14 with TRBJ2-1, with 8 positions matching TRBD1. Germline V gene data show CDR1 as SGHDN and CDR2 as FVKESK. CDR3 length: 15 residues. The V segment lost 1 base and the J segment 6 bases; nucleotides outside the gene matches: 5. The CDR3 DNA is TGTGCCAGCAGCCAAGGACAGGGGAGGATCAATGAGCAGTTCTTC. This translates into CASSQGQGRINEQFF.

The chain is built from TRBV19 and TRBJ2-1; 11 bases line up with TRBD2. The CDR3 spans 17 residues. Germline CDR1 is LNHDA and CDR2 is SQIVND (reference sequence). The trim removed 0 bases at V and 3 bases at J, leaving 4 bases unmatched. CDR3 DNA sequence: TGTGCCAGTAGTATAGACCCTAGCGGGAGGCACTACAATGAGCAGTTCTTC. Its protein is CASSIDPSGRHYNEQFF.

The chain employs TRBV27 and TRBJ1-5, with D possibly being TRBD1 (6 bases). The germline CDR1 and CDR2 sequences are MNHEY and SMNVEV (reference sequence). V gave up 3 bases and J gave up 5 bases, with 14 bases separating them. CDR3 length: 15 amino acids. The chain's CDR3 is CASSFSNRVHQPQHF. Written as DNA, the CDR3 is TGTGCCAGCAGTTTTAGTAACAGGGTCCATCAGCCCCAGCATTTT.

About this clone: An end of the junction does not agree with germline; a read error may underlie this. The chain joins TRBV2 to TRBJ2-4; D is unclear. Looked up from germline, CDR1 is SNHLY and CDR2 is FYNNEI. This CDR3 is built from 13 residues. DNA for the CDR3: TGTGCCAGCAGGGAAGGGCGGCAAAACATTCAGTACTTC. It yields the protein CASREGRQNIQYF.

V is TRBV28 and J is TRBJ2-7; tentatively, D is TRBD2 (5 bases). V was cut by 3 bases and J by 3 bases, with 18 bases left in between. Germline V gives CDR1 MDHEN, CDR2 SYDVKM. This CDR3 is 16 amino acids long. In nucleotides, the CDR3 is TGTGCCAGCAGTTTTCAGCCCAGCGGAGCGAACTACGAGCAGTACTTC. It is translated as CASSFQPSGANYEQYF.

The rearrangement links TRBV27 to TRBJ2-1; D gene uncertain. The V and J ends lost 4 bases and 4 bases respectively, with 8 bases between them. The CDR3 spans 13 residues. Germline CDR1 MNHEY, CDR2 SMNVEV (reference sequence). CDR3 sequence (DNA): TGTGCCAGCAGTTCCGGACGGTACAATGAGCAGTTCTTC. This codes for CASSSGRYNEQFF.

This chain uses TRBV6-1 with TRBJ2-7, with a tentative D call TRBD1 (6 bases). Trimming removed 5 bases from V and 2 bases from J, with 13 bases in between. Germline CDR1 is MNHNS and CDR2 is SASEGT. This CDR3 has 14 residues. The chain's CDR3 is CASSTRDTTYEQYF. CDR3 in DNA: TGTGCCAGCAGTACCCGGGACACAACCTACGAGCAGTACTTC.

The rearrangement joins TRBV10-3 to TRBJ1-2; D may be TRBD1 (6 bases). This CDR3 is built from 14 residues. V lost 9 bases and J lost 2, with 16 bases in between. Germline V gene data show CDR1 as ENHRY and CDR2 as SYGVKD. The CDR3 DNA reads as TGTGCCATTACTTCGACAGGCCAGAACTATGGCTACACCTTC. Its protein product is CAITSTGQNYGYTF.

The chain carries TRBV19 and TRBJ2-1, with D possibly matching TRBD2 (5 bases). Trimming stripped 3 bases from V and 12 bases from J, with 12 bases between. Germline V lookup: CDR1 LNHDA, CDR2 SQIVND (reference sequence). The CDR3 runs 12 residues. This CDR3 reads CASSIEGSGQFF. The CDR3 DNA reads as TGTGCCAGTAGTATTGAGGGCTCCGGGCAGTTCTTC.

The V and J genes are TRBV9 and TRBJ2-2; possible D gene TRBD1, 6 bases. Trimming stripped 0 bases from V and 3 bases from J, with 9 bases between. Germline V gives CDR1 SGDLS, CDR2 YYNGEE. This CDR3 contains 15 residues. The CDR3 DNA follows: TGTGCCAGCAGCGTAGAGGACAGTTACACCGGGGAGCTGTTTTTT. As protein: CASSVEDSYTGELFF.

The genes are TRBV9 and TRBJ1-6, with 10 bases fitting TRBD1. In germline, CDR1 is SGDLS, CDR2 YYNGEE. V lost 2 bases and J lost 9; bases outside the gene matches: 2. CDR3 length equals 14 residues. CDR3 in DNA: TGTGCCAGCAGCGTTGGGGACAGGGGTTCACCCCTCCACTTT. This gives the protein CASSVGDRGSPLHF.

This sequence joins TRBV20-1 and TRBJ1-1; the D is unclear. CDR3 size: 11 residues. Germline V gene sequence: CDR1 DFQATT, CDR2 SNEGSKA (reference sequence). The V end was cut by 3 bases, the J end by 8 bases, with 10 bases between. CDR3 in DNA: TGCAGTGCTAGGACGGAGCTAGAAGCTTTCTTT. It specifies CSARTELEAFF.

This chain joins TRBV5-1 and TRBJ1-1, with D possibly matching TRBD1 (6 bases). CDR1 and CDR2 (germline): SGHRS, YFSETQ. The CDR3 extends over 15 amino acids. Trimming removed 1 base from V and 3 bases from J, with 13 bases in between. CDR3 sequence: CASSLPGDDYTEAFF. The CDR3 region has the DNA TGCGCCAGCAGCTTGCCAGGGGACGATTACACTGAAGCTTTCTTT.

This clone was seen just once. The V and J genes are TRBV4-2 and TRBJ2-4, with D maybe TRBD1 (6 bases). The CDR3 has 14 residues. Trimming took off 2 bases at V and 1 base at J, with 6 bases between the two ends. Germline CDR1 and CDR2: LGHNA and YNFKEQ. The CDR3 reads CASSQRGAKNIQYF. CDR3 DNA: TGTGCCAGCAGCCAAAGGGGGGCCAAAAACATTCAGTACTTC.

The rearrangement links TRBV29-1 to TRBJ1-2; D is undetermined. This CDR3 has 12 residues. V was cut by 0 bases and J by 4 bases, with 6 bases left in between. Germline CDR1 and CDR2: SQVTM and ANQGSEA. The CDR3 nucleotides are TGCAGCGTTGAAGATATTTTCTATGGCTACACCTTC. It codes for CSVEDIFYGYTF.

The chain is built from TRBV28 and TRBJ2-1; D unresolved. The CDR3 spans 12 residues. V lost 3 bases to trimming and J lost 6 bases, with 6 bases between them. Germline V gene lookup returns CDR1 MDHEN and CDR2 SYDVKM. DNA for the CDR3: TGTGCCAGCAGTTTTTGGCGCAATGAGCAGTTCTTC. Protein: CASSFWRNEQFF.

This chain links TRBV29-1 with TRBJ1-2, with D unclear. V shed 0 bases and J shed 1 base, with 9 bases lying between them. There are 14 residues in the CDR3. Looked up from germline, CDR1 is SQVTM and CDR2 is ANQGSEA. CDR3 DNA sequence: TGCAGCGTTGAAGATCCCATGATTAACTATGGCTACACCTTC. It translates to CSVEDPMINYGYTF. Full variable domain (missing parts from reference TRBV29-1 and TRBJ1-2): SAVISQKPSRDICQRGTSLTIQCQVDSQVTMMFWYRQQPGQSLTLIATANQGSEATYESGFVIDKFPISRPNLTFSTLTVSNMSPEDSSIYLCSVEDPMINYGYTFGSGTRLTVV.

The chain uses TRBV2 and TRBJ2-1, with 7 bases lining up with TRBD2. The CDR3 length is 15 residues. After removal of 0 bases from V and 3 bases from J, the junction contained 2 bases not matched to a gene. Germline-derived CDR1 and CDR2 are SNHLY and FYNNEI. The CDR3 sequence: CASSEARELYNEQFF. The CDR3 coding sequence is TGTGCCAGCAGTGAAGCGCGGGAGCTCTACAATGAGCAGTTCTTC.

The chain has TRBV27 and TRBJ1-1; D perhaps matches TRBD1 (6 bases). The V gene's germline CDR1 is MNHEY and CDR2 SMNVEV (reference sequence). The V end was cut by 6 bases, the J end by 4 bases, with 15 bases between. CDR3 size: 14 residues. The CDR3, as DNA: TGTGCCAGCAGACAGACAGGCTGGAGCACTGAAGCTTTCTTT. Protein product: CASRQTGWSTEAFF.

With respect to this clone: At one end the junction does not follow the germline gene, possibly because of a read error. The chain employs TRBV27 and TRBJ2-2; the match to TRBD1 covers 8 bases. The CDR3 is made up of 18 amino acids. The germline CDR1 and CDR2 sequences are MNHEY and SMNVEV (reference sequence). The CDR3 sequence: CASSLSLDRGGNTGELFF. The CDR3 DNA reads TGTGCCAGCAGTCTATCCCTAGACAGGGGCGGGAACACCGGGGAGCTGTTTTTT.

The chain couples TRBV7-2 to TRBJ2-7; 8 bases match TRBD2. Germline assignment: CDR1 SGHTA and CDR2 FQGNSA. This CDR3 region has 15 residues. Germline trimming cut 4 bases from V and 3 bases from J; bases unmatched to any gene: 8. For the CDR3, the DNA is TGTGCCAGCAGCTACTTAGGGCGGGAGGTCTACGAGCAGTACTTC. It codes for CASSYLGREVYEQYF.

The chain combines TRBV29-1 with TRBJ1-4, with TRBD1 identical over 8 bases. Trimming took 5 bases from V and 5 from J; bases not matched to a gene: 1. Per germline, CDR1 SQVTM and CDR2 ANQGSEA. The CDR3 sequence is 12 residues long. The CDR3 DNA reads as TGCAGCGTTCGGACAGGGAATGAAAAACTGTTTTTT. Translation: CSVRTGNEKLFF.

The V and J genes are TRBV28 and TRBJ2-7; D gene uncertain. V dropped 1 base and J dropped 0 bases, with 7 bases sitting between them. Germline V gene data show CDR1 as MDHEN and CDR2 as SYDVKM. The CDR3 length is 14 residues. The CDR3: CASSLSGISYEQYF. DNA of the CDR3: TGTGCCAGCAGTTTATCCGGAATCTCCTACGAGCAGTACTTC. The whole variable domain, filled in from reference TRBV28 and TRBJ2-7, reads DVKVTQSSRYLVKRTGEKVFLECVQDMDHENMFWYRQDPGLGLRLIYFSYDVKMKEKGDIPEGYSVSREKKERFSLILESASTNQTSMYLCASSLSGISYEQYFGPGTRLTVT.

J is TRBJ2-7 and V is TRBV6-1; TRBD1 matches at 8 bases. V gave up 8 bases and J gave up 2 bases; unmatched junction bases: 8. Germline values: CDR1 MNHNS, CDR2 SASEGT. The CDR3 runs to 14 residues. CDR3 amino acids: CASLKDRVPYEQYF. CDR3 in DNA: TGTGCCAGCCTGAAGGACAGGGTACCCTACGAGCAGTACTTC.

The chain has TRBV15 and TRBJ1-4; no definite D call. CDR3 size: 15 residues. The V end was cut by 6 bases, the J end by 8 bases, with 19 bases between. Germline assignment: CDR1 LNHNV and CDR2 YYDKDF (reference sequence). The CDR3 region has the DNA TGTGCCACCAGGAGTTATGAGGGAAGGAGGGAAAAACTGTTTTTT. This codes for CATRSYEGRREKLFF.

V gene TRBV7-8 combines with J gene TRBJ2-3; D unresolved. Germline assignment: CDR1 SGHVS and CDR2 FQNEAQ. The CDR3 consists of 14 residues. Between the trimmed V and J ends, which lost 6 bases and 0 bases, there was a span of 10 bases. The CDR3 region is CASRLSSSTDTQYF. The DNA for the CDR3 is TGTGCCAGCAGGCTGAGTTCTAGCACAGATACGCAGTATTTT.

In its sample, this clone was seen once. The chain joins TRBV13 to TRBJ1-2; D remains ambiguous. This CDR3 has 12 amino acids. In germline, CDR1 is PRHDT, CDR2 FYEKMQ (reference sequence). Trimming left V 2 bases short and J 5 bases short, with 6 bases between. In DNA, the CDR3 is TGTGCCAGCAGCTTATTCCCTTATGGCTACACCTTC. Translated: CASSLFPYGYTF.

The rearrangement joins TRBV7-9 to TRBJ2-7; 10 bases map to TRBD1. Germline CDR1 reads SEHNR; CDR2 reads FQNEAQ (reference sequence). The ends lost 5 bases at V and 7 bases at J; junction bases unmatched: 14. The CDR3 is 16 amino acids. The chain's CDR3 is CASSQKWTGGYSEQYF. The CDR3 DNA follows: TGTGCCAGCAGCCAAAAGTGGACAGGGGGGTACTCAGAGCAGTACTTC.

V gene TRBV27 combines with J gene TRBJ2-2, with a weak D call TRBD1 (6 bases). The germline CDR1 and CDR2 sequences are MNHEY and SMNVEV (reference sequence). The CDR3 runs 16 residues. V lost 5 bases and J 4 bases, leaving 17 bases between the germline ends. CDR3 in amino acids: CASSPFQGTTTGELFF. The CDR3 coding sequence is TGTGCCAGCAGTCCATTCCAGGGGACCACCACCGGGGAGCTGTTTTTT.